This TCR beta chain was identified during a study of T cells in Graves' hyperthyroidism and ophthalmopathy. Amplification yielded TCR beta CDR3 regions, with RNA transcripts as the source. The HTBI primer set served for first-round RT-PCR of the TCR CDR3. TCRdb itself ran the multiplex PCR reads through MiXCR, one entry per CDR3 protein. This sample has approximately 870,000 distinct CDR3 sequences, with 38% found just once. Germline V gives CDR1 DFQATT, CDR2 SNEGSKA (reference sequence). CDR3 size: 14 residues. Trimming cost V 6 bases and J 2 bases, with 16 bases left between them. Each diagnosis drew on symptoms, thyroxine, TRAb, thyroid ultrasound and orbital computed tomography findings.

The sequence derives from a man aged 18 to 30 with Graves' hyperthyroidism. Input material: blood. The genes are TRBV20-1 and TRBJ1-1; maybe TRBD1 (5 bases). For the CDR3, the DNA is TGCAGTGCGGGCGATCCTGACAGTAACACTGAAGCTTTCTTT. This sequence encodes CSAGDPDSNTEAFF.